This T cell receptor beta chain is from a study of blood T cell repertoires in COVID-19. V shed 7 bases and J 5 bases; nucleotides not matched to a gene: 7. The CDR3 extends over 14 amino acids. Germline V gives CDR1 MNHNY, CDR2 SVGAGI (reference sequence). Authors' data handling: Estimation of nucleated cell counts was performed using reference gene primer amplification. Method: immunoSEQ multiplex PCR; TCRdb's copy keeps in-frame clones and lacks some. That table gives V, J and clone size, and the DNA gave D and trimming. There are about 25,000 clones in the sample; over 75% occur only once, and approximately 20% lies in the top ten.

The sequenced material came from peripheral blood. This receptor was identified in a man in his 70s in a cohort sampled during active COVID-19. The rearrangement links TRBV6-6 to TRBJ1-5, with 8 nucleotides matching TRBD1. The CDR3, as DNA: TGTGCCAGCATTCGGACAGGGACGTATCAGCCCCAGCATTTT. This gives the protein CASIRTGTYQPQHF.